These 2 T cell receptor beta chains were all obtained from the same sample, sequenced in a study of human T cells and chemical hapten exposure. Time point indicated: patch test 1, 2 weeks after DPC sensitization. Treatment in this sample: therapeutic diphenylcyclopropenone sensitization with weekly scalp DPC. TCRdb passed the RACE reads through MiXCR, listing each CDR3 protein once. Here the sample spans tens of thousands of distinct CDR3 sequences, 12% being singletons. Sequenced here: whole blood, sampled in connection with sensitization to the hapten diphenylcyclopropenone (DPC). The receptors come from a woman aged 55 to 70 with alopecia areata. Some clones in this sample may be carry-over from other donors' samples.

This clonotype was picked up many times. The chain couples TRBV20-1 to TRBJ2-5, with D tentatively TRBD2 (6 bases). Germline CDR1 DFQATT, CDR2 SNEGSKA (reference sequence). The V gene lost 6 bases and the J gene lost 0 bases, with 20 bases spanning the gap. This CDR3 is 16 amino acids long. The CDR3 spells CSASFGSGRYQETQYF. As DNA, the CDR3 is TGCAGTGCCTCCTTCGGGAGCGGACGGTACCAAGAGACCCAGTACTTC.

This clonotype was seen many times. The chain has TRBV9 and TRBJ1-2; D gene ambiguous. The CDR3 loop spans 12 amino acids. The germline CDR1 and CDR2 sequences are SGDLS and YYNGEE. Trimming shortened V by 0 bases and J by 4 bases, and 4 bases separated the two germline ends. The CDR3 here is CASSVGSYGYTF. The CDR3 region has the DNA TGTGCCAGCAGCGTAGGAAGCTATGGCTACACCTTC.